These T cell receptor beta chains were read from a single sample in a study of OX40 agonist ivuxolimab in advanced cancers. The protocol was immunoSEQ multiplex PCR, while the TCRdb copy is restricted to in-frame clones and leaves out a portion. The sample has some 34,000 clones, more than 80% seen once. Sequencing used CD4+ or CD8+ T cells sorted from blood, obtained in a trial of the OX40 agonist ivuxolimab. The source is an adult with an advanced solid tumor such as melanoma, head and neck, liver or kidney cancer. Each CDR3 is given with its conserved first and last residue. A D gene is named only where the DNA matches it firmly. Not every row has a clone size; where given, it reads once, few, many or a size class.

clone size: -
J gene: TRBJ2-1
D gene: TRBD2
V gene: TRBV13
CDR3 protein: CASSPDRARTSGLSYNEQFF
CDR3 DNA: TGTGCCAGCAGCCCCGACCGAGCAAGGACTAGCGGGTTATCCTACAATGAGCAGTTCTTC

clone size: -
J gene: TRBJ2-3
D gene: TRBD2
V gene: TRBV7-6
CDR3 protein: CASSLAFMTSGSVSDTQYF
CDR3 DNA: TGTGCCAGCAGCTTAGCCTTCATGACTAGCGGGAGTGTATCAGATACGCAGTATTTT

clone size: medium-sized
J gene: TRBJ2-7
D gene: -
V gene: TRBV11-2
CDR3 protein: CASSLLLSPYEQYF
CDR3 DNA: TGTGCCAGCAGCTTACTCCTTAGCCCCTACGAGCAGTACTTC

clone size: -
J gene: TRBJ2-1
D gene: TRBD2
V gene: TRBV11-2
CDR3 protein: CASSLEPTSGIFLYNEQFF
CDR3 DNA: TGTGCCAGCAGCTTAGAACCGACTAGCGGGATATTCCTCTACAATGAGCAGTTCTTC

clone size: once
J gene: TRBJ1-2
D gene: -
V gene: TRBV2
CDR3 protein: CASWTDVTRSNYGYTF
CDR3 DNA: TGTGCCAGCTGGACAGATGTTACCAGATCTAACTATGGCTACACCTTC

clone size: -
J gene: TRBJ2-2
D gene: -
V gene: TRBV10-3
CDR3 protein: CAISEQNGELFF
CDR3 DNA: TGTGCCATCAGTGAACAAAACGGGGAGCTGTTTTTT

clone size: -
J gene: TRBJ2-5
D gene: TRBD1
V gene: TRBV7-6
CDR3 protein: CASSLTGGAYQETQYF
CDR3 DNA: TGTGCCAGCAGCTTAACAGGGGGCGCGTACCAAGAGACCCAGTACTTC

clone size: -
J gene: TRBJ1-1
D gene: -
V gene: TRBV5-4
CDR3 protein: CASSFWGSAEAFF
CDR3 DNA: TGTGCCAGCAGCTTTTGGGGGAGCGCTGAAGCTTTCTTT

clone size: once
J gene: TRBJ2-5
D gene: -
V gene: TRBV21-1
CDR3 protein: CASSRRLAGEETQYF
CDR3 DNA: TGTGCCAGCAGTAGACGACTAGCGGGGGAGGAGACCCAGTACTTC

clone size: -
J gene: TRBJ2-7
D gene: -
V gene: TRBV18
CDR3 protein: CASSETSTSYEQYF
CDR3 DNA: TGTGCCAGCTCCGAGACGTCGACCTCCTACGAGCAGTACTTC

clone size: medium-sized
J gene: TRBJ2-3
D gene: TRBD2
V gene: TRBV10-1
CDR3 protein: CASRGNSGSPGDTQYF
CDR3 DNA: TGCGCCAGTAGGGGGAATAGCGGGAGTCCTGGAGATACGCAGTATTTT

clone size: -
J gene: TRBJ2-7
D gene: -
V gene: TRBV5-6
CDR3 protein: CTSSLGNIGEQYF
CDR3 DNA: TGTACCAGCAGCTTAGGTAACATAGGCGAGCAGTACTTC

clone size: few
J gene: TRBJ1-5
D gene: TRBD1
V gene: TRBV27
CDR3 protein: CASSFGTGVGKPQHF
CDR3 DNA: TGTGCCAGCAGTTTCGGGACAGGCGTTGGAAAGCCCCAGCATTTT

clone size: -
J gene: TRBJ2-7
D gene: TRBD2
V gene: TRBV7-9
CDR3 protein: CASSRSAGGPNEQYF
CDR3 DNA: TGTGCCAGCAGCCGCTCAGCGGGAGGGCCCAACGAGCAGTACTTC

clone size: -
J gene: TRBJ2-2
D gene: -
V gene: TRBV9
CDR3 protein: CASSSRTGELFF
CDR3 DNA: TGTGCCAGCAGCTCCCGCACCGGGGAGCTGTTTTTT

clone size: -
J gene: TRBJ1-1
D gene: -
V gene: TRBV6-5
CDR3 protein: CASSYSGGVSEAFF
CDR3 DNA: TGTGCCAGCAGTTACTCCGGGGGTGTCTCTGAAGCTTTCTTT

clone size: -
J gene: TRBJ1-1
D gene: -
V gene: TRBV5-1
CDR3 protein: CASSLGQSNTEAFF
CDR3 DNA: TGCGCCAGCAGCTTGGGACAGTCGAACACTGAAGCTTTCTTT

clone size: -
J gene: TRBJ2-7
D gene: -
V gene: TRBV19
CDR3 protein: CASSGLTGGESSYEQYF
CDR3 DNA: TGTGCCAGTAGTGGTTTGACTGGCGGAGAGAGCTCCTACGAGCAGTACTTC

clone size: -
J gene: TRBJ2-1
D gene: TRBD2
V gene: TRBV28
CDR3 protein: CASSLSTSGSPNEQFF
CDR3 DNA: TGTGCCAGCAGTTTATCCACTAGCGGGAGCCCCAATGAGCAGTTCTTC

clone size: once
J gene: TRBJ2-1
D gene: -
V gene: TRBV7-9
CDR3 protein: CASSLSEAYNEQFF
CDR3 DNA: TGTGCCAGCAGCTTAAGCGAGGCCTACAATGAGCAGTTCTTC

clone size: -
J gene: TRBJ1-4
D gene: -
V gene: TRBV4-1
CDR3 protein: CASSPGTFAEKLFF
CDR3 DNA: TGCGCCAGCAGCCCCGGGACATTTGCCGAAAAACTGTTTTTT

clone size: few
J gene: TRBJ1-6
D gene: TRBD1
V gene: TRBV7-2
CDR3 protein: CASSPGTGGGRSPLHF
CDR3 DNA: TGTGCCAGCAGCCCCGGGACAGGGGGCGGCCGATCACCCCTCCACTTT

clone size: -
J gene: TRBJ1-2
D gene: -
V gene: TRBV9
CDR3 protein: CASSLGGDYGYTF
CDR3 DNA: TGTGCCAGCAGCCTAGGGGGTGACTATGGCTACACCTTC

clone size: -
J gene: TRBJ2-7
D gene: TRBD2
V gene: TRBV7-9
CDR3 protein: CASTGGVSYEQYF
CDR3 DNA: TGTGCCAGCACCGGGGGGGTAAGCTACGAGCAGTACTTC

clone size: -
J gene: TRBJ2-2
D gene: TRBD1
V gene: TRBV6-5
CDR3 protein: CASSYVDRGELFF
CDR3 DNA: TGTGCCAGCAGTTACGTGGACAGGGGGGAGCTGTTTTTT

clone size: -
J gene: TRBJ1-1
D gene: TRBD1
V gene: TRBV6-5
CDR3 protein: CASSGGQSGIEAFF
CDR3 DNA: TGTGCCAGCAGTGGGGGACAGTCCGGGATTGAAGCTTTCTTT

clone size: medium-sized
J gene: TRBJ2-1
D gene: -
V gene: TRBV4-1
CDR3 protein: CASSGLWYHEQFF
CDR3 DNA: TGCGCCAGCAGCGGGCTGTGGTATCATGAGCAGTTCTTC

clone size: -
J gene: TRBJ2-5
D gene: -
V gene: TRBV9
CDR3 protein: CASSVVGGPQETQYF
CDR3 DNA: TGTGCCAGCAGCGTAGTGGGGGGCCCACAAGAGACCCAGTACTTC

clone size: -
J gene: TRBJ1-6
D gene: -
V gene: TRBV7-8
CDR3 protein: CASSPPEGNSPLHF
CDR3 DNA: TGTGCCAGCAGCCCACCGGAGGGTAATTCACCCCTCCACTTT

clone size: -
J gene: TRBJ2-7
D gene: TRBD2
V gene: TRBV13
CDR3 protein: CASSSGPAGGSYEQYF
CDR3 DNA: TGTGCCAGCAGCTCGGGGCCAGCGGGAGGGTCCTACGAGCAGTACTTC

clone size: -
J gene: TRBJ1-2
D gene: -
V gene: TRBV11-2
CDR3 protein: CASSSSPGAFYGYTF
CDR3 DNA: TGTGCCAGCAGCTCGTCCCCCGGGGCCTTCTATGGCTACACCTTC

clone size: -
J gene: TRBJ2-1
D gene: TRBD2
V gene: TRBV7-3
CDR3 protein: CASSSLAGLSSYNEQFF
CDR3 DNA: TGTGCCAGCAGCTCATTAGCGGGTCTGAGCTCCTACAATGAGCAGTTCTTC

clone size: -
J gene: TRBJ2-2
D gene: -
V gene: TRBV28
CDR3 protein: CASSSYATSHTGELFF
CDR3 DNA: TGTGCCAGCAGTTCCTATGCTACCAGCCACACCGGGGAGCTGTTTTTT

clone size: -
J gene: TRBJ2-7
D gene: -
V gene: TRBV11-2
CDR3 protein: CASSLEWGLDYEQYF
CDR3 DNA: TGTGCCAGCAGCTTAGAATGGGGATTGGACTACGAGCAGTACTTC

clone size: -
J gene: TRBJ1-4
D gene: TRBD1
V gene: TRBV19
CDR3 protein: CASSQDQGASEKLFF
CDR3 DNA: TGTGCCAGTAGCCAGGACCAGGGGGCGAGTGAAAAACTGTTTTTT

clone size: once
J gene: TRBJ2-7
D gene: TRBD1
V gene: TRBV6-5
CDR3 protein: CASSYSTGGYYEQYF
CDR3 DNA: TGTGCCAGCAGTTACTCGACAGGGGGATACTACGAGCAGTACTTC

clone size: -
J gene: TRBJ2-1
D gene: -
V gene: TRBV5-1
CDR3 protein: CASSLVGLYEQFF
CDR3 DNA: TGCGCCAGCAGCTTGGTAGGATTGTATGAGCAGTTCTTC

clone size: -
J gene: TRBJ1-5
D gene: -
V gene: TRBV28
CDR3 protein: CASSLIESRNQPQHF
CDR3 DNA: TGTGCCAGCAGTTTAATTGAATCGCGCAATCAGCCCCAGCATTTT

clone size: once
J gene: TRBJ2-2
D gene: -
V gene: TRBV2
CDR3 protein: CASWPRTLNTGELFF
CDR3 DNA: TGTGCCAGCTGGCCGAGGACACTGAACACCGGGGAGCTGTTTTTT

clone size: -
J gene: TRBJ2-3
D gene: -
V gene: TRBV13
CDR3 protein: CASSSQLADTQYF
CDR3 DNA: TGTGCCAGCAGCTCGCAGCTAGCGGATACGCAGTATTTT

clone size: -
J gene: TRBJ2-1
D gene: -
V gene: TRBV7-2
CDR3 protein: CASKRADSYNEQFF
CDR3 DNA: TGTGCCAGCAAACGTGCCGACTCCTACAATGAGCAGTTCTTC

clone size: -
J gene: TRBJ2-3
D gene: TRBD1
V gene: TRBV7-6
CDR3 protein: CASSPGTGGTDTQYF
CDR3 DNA: TGTGCCAGCAGCCCGGGGACAGGAGGAACAGATACGCAGTATTTT

clone size: -
J gene: TRBJ2-1
D gene: TRBD2
V gene: TRBV7-9
CDR3 protein: CASSYGTSLNEQFF
CDR3 DNA: TGTGCCAGCAGCTACGGGACTAGCCTCAATGAGCAGTTCTTC

clone size: -
J gene: TRBJ2-7
D gene: -
V gene: TRBV5-1
CDR3 protein: CASSGDGNSYEQYF
CDR3 DNA: TGCGCCAGCAGCGGGGACGGGAACTCCTACGAGCAGTACTTC

clone size: -
J gene: TRBJ2-7
D gene: -
V gene: TRBV5-4
CDR3 protein: CASSTGTGPTYEQYF
CDR3 DNA: TGTGCCAGCAGCACGGGGACCGGCCCCACCTACGAGCAGTACTTC

clone size: few
J gene: TRBJ2-7
D gene: TRBD1
V gene: TRBV10-3
CDR3 protein: CATGTGGYEQYF
CDR3 DNA: TGTGCCACCGGGACAGGGGGCTACGAGCAGTACTTC